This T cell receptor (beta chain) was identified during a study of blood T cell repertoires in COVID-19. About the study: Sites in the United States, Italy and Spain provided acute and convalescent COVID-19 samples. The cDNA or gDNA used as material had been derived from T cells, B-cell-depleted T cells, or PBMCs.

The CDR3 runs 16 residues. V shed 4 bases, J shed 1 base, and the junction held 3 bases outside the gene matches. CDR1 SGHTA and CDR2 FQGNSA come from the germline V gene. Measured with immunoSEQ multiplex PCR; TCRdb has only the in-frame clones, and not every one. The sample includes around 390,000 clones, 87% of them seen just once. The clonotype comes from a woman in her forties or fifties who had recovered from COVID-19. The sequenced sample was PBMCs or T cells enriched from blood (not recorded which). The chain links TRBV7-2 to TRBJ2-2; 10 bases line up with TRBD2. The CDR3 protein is CASSSTSGVNTGELFF. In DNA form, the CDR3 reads TGTGCCAGCAGCTCCACTAGCGGGGTGAACACCGGGGAGCTGTTTTTT.